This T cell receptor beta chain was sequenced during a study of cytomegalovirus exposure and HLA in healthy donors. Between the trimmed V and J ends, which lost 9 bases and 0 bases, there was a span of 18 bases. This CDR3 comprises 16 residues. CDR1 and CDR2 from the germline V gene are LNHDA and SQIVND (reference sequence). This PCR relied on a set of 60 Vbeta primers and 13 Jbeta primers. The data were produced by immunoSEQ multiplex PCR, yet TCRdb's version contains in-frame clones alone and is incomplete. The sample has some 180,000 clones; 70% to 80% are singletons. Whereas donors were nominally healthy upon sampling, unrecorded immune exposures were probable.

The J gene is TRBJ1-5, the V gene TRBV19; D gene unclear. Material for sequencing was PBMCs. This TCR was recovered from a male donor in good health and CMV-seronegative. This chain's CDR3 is CASQSSVIHSNQPQHF. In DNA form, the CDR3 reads TGTGCCAGCCAGTCGTCCGTTATTCATAGCAATCAGCCCCAGCATTTT.